Here is one TCR beta chain with its context. This entry is derived from a study of identifying expanded T cells in peripheral blood. Sequencing was performed with immunoSEQ multiplex PCR; in TCRdb, only in-frame clones are kept and a portion is missing. The data show under 150,000 clones, about 86% seen once. Germline CDR1 and CDR2: MGHDK and SYGVNS. The CDR3 spans 13 residues. J gave up 3 bases and V 5 bases, and 3 bases lay outside the gene matches. The sequence was collected from a person aged 18-70 years in good health. Sequencing was performed on blood. The gene calls are TRBV25-1 and TRBJ2-5; 7 bases map to TRBD1. Written as DNA, the CDR3 is TGTGCCAGCAGTCCGACAGGGAAAGAGACCCAGTACTTC. Translation gives CASSPTGKETQYF.